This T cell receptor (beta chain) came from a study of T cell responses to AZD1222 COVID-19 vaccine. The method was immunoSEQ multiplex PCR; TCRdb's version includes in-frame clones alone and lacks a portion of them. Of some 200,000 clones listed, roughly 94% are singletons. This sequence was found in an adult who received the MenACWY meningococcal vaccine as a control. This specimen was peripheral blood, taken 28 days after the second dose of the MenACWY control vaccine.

Written as DNA, the CDR3 is TGCGCCAGCAGTCTCCCTCCCCCCGGACGTGCCTACAATGAGCAGTTCTTC. Translating gives CASSLPPPGRAYNEQFF. V usage is TRBV5-1 and J usage is TRBJ2-1; no firm D call. Germline V gene data show CDR1 as SGHRS and CDR2 as YFSETQ. The CDR3 length is 17 residues. Trimming removed 5 bases at V and 2 bases at J, with 20 bases between.